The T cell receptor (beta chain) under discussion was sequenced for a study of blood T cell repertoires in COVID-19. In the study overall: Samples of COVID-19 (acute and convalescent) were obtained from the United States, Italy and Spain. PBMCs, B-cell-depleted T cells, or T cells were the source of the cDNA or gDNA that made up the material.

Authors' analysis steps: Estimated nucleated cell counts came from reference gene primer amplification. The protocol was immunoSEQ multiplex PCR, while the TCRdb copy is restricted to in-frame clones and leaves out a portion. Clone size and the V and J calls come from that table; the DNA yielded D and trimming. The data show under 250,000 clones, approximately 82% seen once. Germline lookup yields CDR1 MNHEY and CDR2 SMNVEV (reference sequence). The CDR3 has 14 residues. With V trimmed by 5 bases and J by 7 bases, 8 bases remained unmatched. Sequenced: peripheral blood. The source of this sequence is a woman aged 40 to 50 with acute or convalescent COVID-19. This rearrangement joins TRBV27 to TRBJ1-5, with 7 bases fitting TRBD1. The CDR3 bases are TGTGCCAGCAGTCCTCAGGGGGACGACCAGCCCCAGCATTTT. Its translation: CASSPQGDDQPQHF.